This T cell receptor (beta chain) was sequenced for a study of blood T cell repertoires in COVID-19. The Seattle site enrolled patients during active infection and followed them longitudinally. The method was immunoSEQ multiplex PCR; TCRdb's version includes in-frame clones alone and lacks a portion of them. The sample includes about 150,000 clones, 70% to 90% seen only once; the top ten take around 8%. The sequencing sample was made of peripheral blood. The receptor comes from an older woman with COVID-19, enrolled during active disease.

The CDR3 is CASSEFFDRGSDTQYF. In DNA form, the CDR3 reads TGTGCCAGCAGTGAATTTTTTGACAGGGGCTCAGATACGCAGTATTTT. This chain links TRBV25-1 with TRBJ2-3; TRBD1 aligns across 8 bases. The ends lost 1 base at V and 4 bases at J; junction bases unmatched: 7. CDR1 is MGHDK and CDR2 is SYGVNS in the germline V gene. There are 16 residues in the CDR3.